A single sample gave rise to the 4 T cell receptor beta chains below, sequenced in a study of shared clonotypes between healthy human individuals. The protocol was immunoSEQ multiplex PCR, while the TCRdb copy is restricted to in-frame clones and leaves out a portion. The sample records around 2.1 million clones, around 93% being singletons. CD45RO-negative, CCR7-positively selected cells formed the naive CD8 fraction, excluding terminally differentiated effector memory CD45RA+ cells. Sequencing used naive CD8+ T cells from PBMCs. These receptors were obtained from a man aged 18 to 35 in good health. Some clones in this sample may be carry-over from other donors' samples.

The chain combines TRBV7-8 with TRBJ1-3; 8 bases fit TRBD1. V gave up 3 bases and J gave up 1 base; unmatched junction bases: 5. The CDR3 sequence is 16 residues long. CDR1 is SGHVS, CDR2 FQNEAQ, per germline. The DNA of the CDR3 is TGTGCCAGCAGCTTCGGACAGGGTTGGTCTGGAAACACCATATATTTT. Its translation: CASSFGQGWSGNTIYF.

A single count supports this clone. V gene TRBV4-3 combines with J gene TRBJ1-2; TRBD1 might be the D (6 bases). V dropped 3 bases and J dropped 8 bases, with 10 bases sitting between them. Germline lookup yields CDR1 LGHNA and CDR2 YSLEER. The CDR3 is 12 residues long. Here the CDR3 DNA reads TGCGCCAGCAGCCAGGACGACAGGGGCTACACCTTC. This encodes CASSQDDRGYTF.

In the case of this clone: The same CDR3 can be traced to other DNA sequences in this sample. This chain uses TRBV18 with TRBJ1-3; D not certain. Trimming shortened V by 2 bases and J by 0 bases, and 8 bases separated the two germline ends. The CDR3 is 15 amino acids. Germline values: CDR1 KGHSH, CDR2 LQKENI. In DNA form, the CDR3 reads TGTGCCAGCTCACCAGGTCGGAACTCTGGAAACACCATATATTTT. Amino acid sequence: CASSPGRNSGNTIYF.

The genes are TRBV6-1 and TRBJ2-5, with 8 bases that match TRBD2. The trim removed 4 bases at V and 5 bases at J, leaving 9 bases unmatched. The CDR3 consists of 15 residues. The germline V gene has CDR1 MNHNS and CDR2 SASEGT. CDR3 bases: TGTGCCAGCAGTGGAGCTAGCGGGCGATGGGAGACCCAGTACTTC. Its protein is CASSGASGRWETQYF.